This T cell receptor beta chain is drawn from a study of blood T cell repertoires in COVID-19. On the study more broadly: Whether acute or convalescent, the COVID-19 samples came from the United States, Italy and Spain.

Original data processing: Reference gene primer amplification yielded estimated nucleated cell counts. Repertoires were generated with immunoSEQ multiplex PCR, while TCRdb's copy carries only in-frame clones and drops some. The DNA was the basis for D and trimming; V, J and clone size are from that table. The sample shows 260,000 or so clones, over 75% of them seen only once. From germline, CDR1 is KGHSH and CDR2 LQKENI. V lost 6 bases, J lost 3 bases, and 10 bases stayed unmatched. The CDR3 spans 15 residues. This clone was counted a few times. The receptor's source is a human donor in a cohort sampled during active COVID-19. The rearrangement joins TRBV18 to TRBJ2-7; 8 bases align to TRBD1. Sequenced input: peripheral blood. The CDR3 DNA follows: TGTGCCAGCTCCCTCCTAGGACAGGGCTACTACGAGCAGTACTTC. It codes for CASSLLGQGYYEQYF.